This TCR beta chain was observed in a study of blood T cell repertoires in COVID-19. Study-wide context: PBMCs, B-cell-depleted T cells, or T cells were the source of the cDNA or gDNA that made up the material.

Sequencing used immunoSEQ multiplex PCR; TCRdb keeps in-frame clones, though not all of them. Of roughly 120,000 clones detected, around 80% appear once; the ten largest clones hold under 2.5%. Trimming shortened V by 0 bases and J by 6 bases, and 12 bases separated the two germline ends. From germline, CDR1 is LNHNV and CDR2 YYDKDF (reference sequence). CDR3 length: 15 amino acids. Specimen: peripheral blood. The J gene is TRBJ2-1, the V gene TRBV15; D may be TRBD1 (5 bases). The receptor comes from a man aged 65 to 85 with acute or convalescent COVID-19. In DNA form, the CDR3 reads TGTGCCACCAGCAGAGACCCACTGGACATCAATGAGCAGTTCTTC. Translation gives CATSRDPLDINEQFF.